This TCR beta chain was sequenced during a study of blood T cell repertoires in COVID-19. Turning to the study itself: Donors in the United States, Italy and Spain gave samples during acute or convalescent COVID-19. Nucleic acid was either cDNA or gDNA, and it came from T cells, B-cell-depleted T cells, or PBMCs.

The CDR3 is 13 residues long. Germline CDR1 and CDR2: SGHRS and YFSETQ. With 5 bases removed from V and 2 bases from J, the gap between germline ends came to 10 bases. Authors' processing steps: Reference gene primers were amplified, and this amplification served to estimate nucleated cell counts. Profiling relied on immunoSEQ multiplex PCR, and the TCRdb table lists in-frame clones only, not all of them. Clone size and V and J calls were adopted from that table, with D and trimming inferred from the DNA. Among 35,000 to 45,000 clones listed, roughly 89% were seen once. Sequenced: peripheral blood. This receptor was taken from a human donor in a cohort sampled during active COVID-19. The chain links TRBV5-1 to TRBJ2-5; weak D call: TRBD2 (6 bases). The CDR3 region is CASSSRGQETQYF. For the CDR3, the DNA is TGCGCCAGCAGTTCCCGGGGGCAAGAGACCCAGTACTTC.